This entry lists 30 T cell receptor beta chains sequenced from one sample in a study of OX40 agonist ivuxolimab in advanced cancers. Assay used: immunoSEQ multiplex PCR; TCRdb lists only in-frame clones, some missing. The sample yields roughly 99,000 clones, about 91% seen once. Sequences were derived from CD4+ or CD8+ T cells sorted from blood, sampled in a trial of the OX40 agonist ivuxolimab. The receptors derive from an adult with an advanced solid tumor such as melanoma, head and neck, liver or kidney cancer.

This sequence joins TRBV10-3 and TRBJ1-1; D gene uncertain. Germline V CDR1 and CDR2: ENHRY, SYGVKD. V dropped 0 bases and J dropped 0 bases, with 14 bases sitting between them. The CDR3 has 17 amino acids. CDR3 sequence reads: CAISESIGSPLNTEAFF. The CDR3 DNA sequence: TGTGCCATCAGTGAGTCGATAGGCAGCCCTTTGAACACTGAAGCTTTCTTT.

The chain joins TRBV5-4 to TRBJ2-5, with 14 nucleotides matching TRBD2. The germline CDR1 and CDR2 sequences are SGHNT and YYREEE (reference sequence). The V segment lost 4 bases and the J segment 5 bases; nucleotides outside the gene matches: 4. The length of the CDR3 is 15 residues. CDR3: CASSMGLAGAETQYF. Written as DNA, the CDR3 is TGTGCCAGCAGCATGGGACTAGCGGGAGCGGAGACCCAGTACTTC.

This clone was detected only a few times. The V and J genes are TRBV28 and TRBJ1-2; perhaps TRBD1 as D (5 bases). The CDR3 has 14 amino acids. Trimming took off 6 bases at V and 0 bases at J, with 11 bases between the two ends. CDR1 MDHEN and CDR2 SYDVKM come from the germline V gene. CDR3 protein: CASSTGLSNYGYTF. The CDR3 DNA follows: TGTGCCAGCAGCACAGGCCTCTCTAACTATGGCTACACCTTC.

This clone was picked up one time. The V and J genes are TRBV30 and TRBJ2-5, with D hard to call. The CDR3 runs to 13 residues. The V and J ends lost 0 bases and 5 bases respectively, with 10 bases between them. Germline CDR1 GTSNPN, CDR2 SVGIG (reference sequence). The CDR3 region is CAWSVRLMETQYF. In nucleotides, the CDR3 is TGTGCCTGGAGTGTACGCCTAATGGAGACCCAGTACTTC.

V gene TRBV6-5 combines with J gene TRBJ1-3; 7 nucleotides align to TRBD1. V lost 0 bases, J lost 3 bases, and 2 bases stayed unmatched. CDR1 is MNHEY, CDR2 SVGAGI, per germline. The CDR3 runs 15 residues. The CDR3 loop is CASSYSRQGGNTIYF. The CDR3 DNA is TGTGCCAGCAGTTACTCGAGACAGGGTGGAAACACCATATATTTT.

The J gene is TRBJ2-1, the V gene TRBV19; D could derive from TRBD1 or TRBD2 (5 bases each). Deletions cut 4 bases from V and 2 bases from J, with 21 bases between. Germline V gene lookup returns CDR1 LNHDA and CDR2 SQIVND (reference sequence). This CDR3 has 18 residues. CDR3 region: CASSTLGSGTKTYNEQFF. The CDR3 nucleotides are TGTGCCAGTAGTACCCTCGGATCCGGGACGAAGACCTACAATGAGCAGTTCTTC.

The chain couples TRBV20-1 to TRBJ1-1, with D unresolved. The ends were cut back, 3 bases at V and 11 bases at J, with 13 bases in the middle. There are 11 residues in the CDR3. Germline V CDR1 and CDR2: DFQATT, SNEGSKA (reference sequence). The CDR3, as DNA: TGCAGTGCTAGTGACACCGGCGAGGCTTTCTTT. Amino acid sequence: CSASDTGEAFF.

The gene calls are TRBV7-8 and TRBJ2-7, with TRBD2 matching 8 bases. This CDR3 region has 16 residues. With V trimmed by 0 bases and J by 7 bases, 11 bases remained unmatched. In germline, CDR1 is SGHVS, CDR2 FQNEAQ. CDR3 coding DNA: TGTGCCAGCAGCTTAGCGTTAATTTCGGGACTAGGAGAGCAGTACTTC. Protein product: CASSLALISGLGEQYF. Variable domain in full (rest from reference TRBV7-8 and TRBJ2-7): GAGVSQSPRYKVAKRGQDVALRCDPISGHVSLFWYQQALGQGPEFLTYFQNEAQLDKSGLPSDRFFAERPEGSVSTLKIQRTQQEDSAVYLCASSLALISGLGEQYFGPGTRLTVT.

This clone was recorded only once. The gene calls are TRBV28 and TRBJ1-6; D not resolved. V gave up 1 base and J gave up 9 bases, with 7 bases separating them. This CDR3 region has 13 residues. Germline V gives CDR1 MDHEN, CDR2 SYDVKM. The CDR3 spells CASSLYIASPLHF. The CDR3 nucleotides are TGTGCCAGCAGTTTATATATTGCTTCACCCCTCCACTTT.

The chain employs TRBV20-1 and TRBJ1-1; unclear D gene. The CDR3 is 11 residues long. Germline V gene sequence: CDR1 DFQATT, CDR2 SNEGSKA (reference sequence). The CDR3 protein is CGWALLTEAFF. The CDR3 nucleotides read TGCGGTTGGGCCCTACTCACTGAAGCTTTCTTT.

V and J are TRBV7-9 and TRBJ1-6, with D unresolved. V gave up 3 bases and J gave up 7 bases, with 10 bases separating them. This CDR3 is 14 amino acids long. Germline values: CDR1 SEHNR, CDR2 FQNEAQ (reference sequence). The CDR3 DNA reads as TGTGCCAGCAGCTTGGCTGGGAGCAATTCACCCCTCCACTTT. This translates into CASSLAGSNSPLHF.

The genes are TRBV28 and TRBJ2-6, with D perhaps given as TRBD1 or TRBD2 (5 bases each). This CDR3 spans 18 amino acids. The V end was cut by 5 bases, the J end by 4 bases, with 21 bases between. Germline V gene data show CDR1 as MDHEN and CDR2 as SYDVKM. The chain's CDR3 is CASSPRGGRVSGANVLTF. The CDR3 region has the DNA TGTGCCAGCAGTCCCCGAGGAGGCAGGGTCTCCGGGGCCAACGTCCTGACTTTC.

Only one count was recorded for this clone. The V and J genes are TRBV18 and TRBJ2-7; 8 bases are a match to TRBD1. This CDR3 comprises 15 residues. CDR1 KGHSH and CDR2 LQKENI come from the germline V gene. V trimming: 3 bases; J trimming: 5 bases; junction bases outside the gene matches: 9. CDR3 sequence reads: CASSPLVQGANEQYF. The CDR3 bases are TGTGCCAGCTCACCGTTGGTTCAGGGGGCGAACGAGCAGTACTTC.

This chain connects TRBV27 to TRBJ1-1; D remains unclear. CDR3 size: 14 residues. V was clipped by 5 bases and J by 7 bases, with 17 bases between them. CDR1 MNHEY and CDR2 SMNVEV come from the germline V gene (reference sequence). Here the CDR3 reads CASSPRQARSEAFF. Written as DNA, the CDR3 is TGTGCCAGCAGTCCCCGGCAGGCCCGAAGTGAAGCTTTCTTT.

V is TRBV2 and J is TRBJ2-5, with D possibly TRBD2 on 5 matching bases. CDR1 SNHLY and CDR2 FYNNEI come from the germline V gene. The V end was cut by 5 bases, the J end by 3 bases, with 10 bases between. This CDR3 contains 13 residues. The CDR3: CASSSGNEETQYF. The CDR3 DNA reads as TGTGCCAGCAGTAGCGGAAACGAAGAGACCCAGTACTTC. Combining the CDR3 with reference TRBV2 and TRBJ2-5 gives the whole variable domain EPEVTQTPSHQVTQMGQEVILRCVPISNHLYFYWYRQILGQKVEFLVSFYNNEISEKSEIFDDQFSVERPDGSNFTLKIRSTKLEDSAMYFCASSSGNEETQYFGPGTRLLVL.

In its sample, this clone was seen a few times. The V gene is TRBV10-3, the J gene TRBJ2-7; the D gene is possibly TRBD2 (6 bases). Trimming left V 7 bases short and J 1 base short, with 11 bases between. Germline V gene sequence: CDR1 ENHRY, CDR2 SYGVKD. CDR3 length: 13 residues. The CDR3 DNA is TGTGCCATCAAGGAGGGGCGATCCTACGAGCAGTACTTC. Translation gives CAIKEGRSYEQYF.

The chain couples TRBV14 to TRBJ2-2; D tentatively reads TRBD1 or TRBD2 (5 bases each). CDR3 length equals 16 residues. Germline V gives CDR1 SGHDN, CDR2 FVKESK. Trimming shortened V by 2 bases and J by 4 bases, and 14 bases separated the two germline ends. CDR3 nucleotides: TGTGCCAGCAGCCAAACCTTGGGACGGATCACCGGGGAGCTGTTTTTT. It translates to CASSQTLGRITGELFF.

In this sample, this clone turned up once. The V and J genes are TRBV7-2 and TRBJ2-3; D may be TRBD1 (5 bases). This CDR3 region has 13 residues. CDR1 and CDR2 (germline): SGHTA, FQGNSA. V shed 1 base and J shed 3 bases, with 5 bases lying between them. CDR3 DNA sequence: TGTGCCAGCAGCTTAGAGGGGACAGATACGCAGTATTTT. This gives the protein CASSLEGTDTQYF.

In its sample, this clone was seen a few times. CDR3 region: CATSRTSFTSNYGYTF. As DNA, the CDR3 is TGTGCCACCAGCAGGACCAGTTTTACTTCTAACTATGGCTACACCTTC. The rearrangement uses TRBV15 and TRBJ1-2; no firm D call. This CDR3 comprises 16 residues. V gave up 3 bases and J gave up 0 bases, with 14 bases separating them. The germline CDR1 and CDR2 sequences are LNHNV and YYDKDF (reference sequence).

The CDR3 reads CASSPSGVGETQYF. The CDR3 DNA is TGTGCCAGCAGCCCGTCGGGAGTAGGCGAGACCCAGTACTTC. The J gene is TRBJ2-5, the V gene TRBV7-3; possibly TRBD2 for D (6 bases). The length of the CDR3 is 14 residues. Trimming pared 5 bases from V and 5 bases from J, leaving 15 bases between. Germline lookup yields CDR1 SGHTA and CDR2 FQGTGA.

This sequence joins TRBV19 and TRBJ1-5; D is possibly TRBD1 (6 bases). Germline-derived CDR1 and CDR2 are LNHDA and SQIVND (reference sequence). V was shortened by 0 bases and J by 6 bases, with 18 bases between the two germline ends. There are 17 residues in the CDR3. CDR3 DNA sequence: TGTGCCAGTAGTATAGACCCACAGGGCGTAGCTAGTCAGCCCCAGCATTTT. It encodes CASSIDPQGVASQPQHF.

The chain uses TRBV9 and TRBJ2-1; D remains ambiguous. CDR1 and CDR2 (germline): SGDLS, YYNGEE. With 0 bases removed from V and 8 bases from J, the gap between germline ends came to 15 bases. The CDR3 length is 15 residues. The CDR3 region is CASSVEAYRRDEQFF. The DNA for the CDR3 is TGTGCCAGCAGCGTAGAGGCGTACCGGCGCGATGAGCAGTTCTTC.

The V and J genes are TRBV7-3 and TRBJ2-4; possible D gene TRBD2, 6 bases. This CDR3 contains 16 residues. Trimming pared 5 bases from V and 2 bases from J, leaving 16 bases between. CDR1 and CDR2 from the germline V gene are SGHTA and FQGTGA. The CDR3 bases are TGTGCCAGCAGCCGCAGGAGGGGCGCGACCAAAAACATTCAGTACTTC. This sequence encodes CASSRRRGATKNIQYF.

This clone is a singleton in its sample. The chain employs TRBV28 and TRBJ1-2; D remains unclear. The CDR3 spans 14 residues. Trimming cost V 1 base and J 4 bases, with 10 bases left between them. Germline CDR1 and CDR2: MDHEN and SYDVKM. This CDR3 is CASSLSLKIYGYTF. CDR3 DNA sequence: TGTGCCAGCAGTTTATCCTTGAAAATCTATGGCTACACCTTC.

The DNA for the CDR3 is TGCGCCAGCAGTGAGTCGGGACTAGCGGGGACCCAGTACTTC. It codes for CASSESGLAGTQYF. J is TRBJ2-5 and V is TRBV10-1; 12 bases agree with TRBD2. Germline V gene sequence: CDR1 WNHNN, CDR2 SYGVQD (reference sequence). The CDR3 consists of 14 residues. Unmatched junction bases numbered 0, after V lost 0 bases and J lost 7 bases.

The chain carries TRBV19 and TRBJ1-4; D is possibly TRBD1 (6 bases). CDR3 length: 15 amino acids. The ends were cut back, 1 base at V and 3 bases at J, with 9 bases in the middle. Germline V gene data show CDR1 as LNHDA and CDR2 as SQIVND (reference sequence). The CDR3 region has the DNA TGTGCCAGTAGTATAGCCAGGGGCCCTAATGAAAAACTGTTTTTT. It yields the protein CASSIARGPNEKLFF.

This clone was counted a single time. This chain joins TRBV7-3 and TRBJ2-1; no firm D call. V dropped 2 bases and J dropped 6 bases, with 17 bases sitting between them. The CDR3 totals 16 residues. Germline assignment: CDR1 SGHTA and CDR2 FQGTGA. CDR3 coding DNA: TGTGCCAGCAGCTTAGTTTCGGATCACAGAGGCAATGAGCAGTTCTTC. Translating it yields CASSLVSDHRGNEQFF.

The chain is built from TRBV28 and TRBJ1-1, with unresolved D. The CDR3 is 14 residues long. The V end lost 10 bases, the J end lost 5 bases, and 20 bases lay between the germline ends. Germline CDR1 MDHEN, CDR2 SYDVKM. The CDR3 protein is CATVPSSGQTEAFF. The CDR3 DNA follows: TGTGCCACCGTCCCCTCCTCAGGTCAAACTGAAGCTTTCTTT.

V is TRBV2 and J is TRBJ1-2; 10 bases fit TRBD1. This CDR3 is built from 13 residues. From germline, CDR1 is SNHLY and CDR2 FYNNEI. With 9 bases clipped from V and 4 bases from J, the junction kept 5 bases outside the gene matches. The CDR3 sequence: CASRQGAVYGYTF. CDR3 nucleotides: TGTGCCAGTCGACAGGGGGCTGTCTATGGCTACACCTTC.

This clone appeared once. In DNA form, the CDR3 reads TGTGCCAGCAGCTTTGATAGGGTCGGAGACATTCAGTACTTC. Protein sequence: CASSFDRVGDIQYF. The chain has TRBV5-4 and TRBJ2-4; no clear D gene. The CDR3 contains 14 residues. The V end was cut by 2 bases, the J end by 8 bases, with 14 bases between. Germline CDR1 and CDR2: SGHNT and YYREEE (reference sequence).